The clone carrying this TCR beta chain was counted only a few times. The sample originates from a study of OX40 agonist ivuxolimab in advanced cancers. Only in-frame clones appear in the TCRdb table, and some are missing; sequencing was by immunoSEQ multiplex PCR. The sample yields about 68,000 clones, 88% seen once. CDR3 length: 14 residues. Germline CDR1 is MNHEY and CDR2 is SMNVEV (reference sequence). V dropped 5 bases and J dropped 3 bases, with 13 bases sitting between them. V is TRBV27 and J is TRBJ2-5; D is undetermined. The material was CD4+ or CD8+ T cells sorted from blood, obtained in a trial of the OX40 agonist ivuxolimab. The receptor comes from an adult with an advanced solid tumor such as melanoma, head and neck, liver or kidney cancer. In DNA form, the CDR3 reads TGTGCCAGCAGTCCATACGGATCAGAAGAGACCCAGTACTTC. Its protein is CASSPYGSEETQYF.